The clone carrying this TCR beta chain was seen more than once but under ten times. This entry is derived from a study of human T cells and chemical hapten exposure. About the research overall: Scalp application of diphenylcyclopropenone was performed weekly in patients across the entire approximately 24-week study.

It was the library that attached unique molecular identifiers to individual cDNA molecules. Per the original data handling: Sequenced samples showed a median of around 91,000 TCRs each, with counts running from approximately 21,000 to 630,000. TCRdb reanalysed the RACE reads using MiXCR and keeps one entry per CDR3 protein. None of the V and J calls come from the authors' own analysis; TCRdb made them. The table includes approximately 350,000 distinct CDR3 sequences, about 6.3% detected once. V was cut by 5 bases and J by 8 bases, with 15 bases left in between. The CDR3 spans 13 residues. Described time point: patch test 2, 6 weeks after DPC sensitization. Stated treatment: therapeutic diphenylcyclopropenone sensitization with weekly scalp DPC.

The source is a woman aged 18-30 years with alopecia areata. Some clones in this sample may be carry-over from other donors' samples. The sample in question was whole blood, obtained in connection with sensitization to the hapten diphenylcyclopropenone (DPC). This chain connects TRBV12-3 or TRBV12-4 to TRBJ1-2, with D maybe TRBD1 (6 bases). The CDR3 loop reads CASSLLRGHGYTF. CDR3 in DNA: TGTGCCAGCAGTCTCCTGCGGGGGCACGGCTACACCTTC.